This paragraph reports one TCR beta chain. Its target is not known. It was with 60 Vbeta and 13 Jbeta primers that the PCR ran. Only in-frame clones appear in the TCRdb table, and some are missing; sequencing was by immunoSEQ multiplex PCR. The sample lists just over 95,000 clones; about three quarters were seen once. The CDR3 has 14 amino acids. Germline CDR1 reads LNHDA; CDR2 reads SQIVND (reference sequence). Trimming at V came to 8 bases and at J to 6 bases, leaving 10 bases not matched to a gene. This sample is drawn from a study of cytomegalovirus exposure and HLA in healthy donors. Study-wide results and limits: HLA allele associations emerged for roughly 17,000 TCR beta sequences in a later analysis, at 0.05 false discovery rate.

Sequencing was done on a sample of PBMCs. The V call is TRBV19, the J call TRBJ1-1; 9 bases agree with TRBD1. The TCR sequence derives from a human donor in good health. The DNA of the CDR3 is TGTGCCAGTCAGACACAGGGGGCCTACGCTGAAGCTTTCTTT. Its translation: CASQTQGAYAEAFF.